This entry features one TCR beta chain sequence. Germline assignment: CDR1 MNHEY and CDR2 SVGAGI. Trimming took 2 bases from V and 8 from J, leaving 4 bases between them. This CDR3 comprises 11 residues. This specimen comes from a study of Tregs in tolerant kidney transplant recipients. The protocol was immunoSEQ multiplex PCR, while the TCRdb copy is restricted to in-frame clones and leaves out a portion. The table has about 81,000 clones, around nine tenths seen once. Recipients received nonmyeloablative bone marrow transplants from related graft donors, with transient mixed chimerism. Specimen: CD4+ T cells from blood (PBMCs), collected 24 months after the transplant. This receptor was taken from a human patient who received a combined kidney and bone marrow transplant. Among the T cells, some may be from the graft donor. V usage is TRBV6-5 and J usage is TRBJ2-1; no clear D gene. Here the CDR3 DNA reads TGTGCCAGCAGTTACGTAGATGAGCAGTTCTTC. Translated: CASSYVDEQFF.